These 2 T cell receptor beta chains share one sample of origin, sequenced in a study of shared clonotypes between healthy human individuals. Here immunoSEQ multiplex PCR was the method, and the copy in TCRdb shows in-frame clones only, minus some. The table includes about half a million clones, roughly 80% detected once. Material: PBMCs. Receptors were obtained from a woman in her forties in good health. Some clones in this sample may be carry-over from other donors' samples.

This chain links TRBV30 with TRBJ1-1, with TRBD1 as a possible D gene (5 bases). CDR3 length: 14 residues. Trimming took off 5 bases at V and 3 bases at J, with 16 bases between the two ends. CDR1 GTSNPN and CDR2 SVGIG come from the germline V gene (reference sequence). DNA for the CDR3: TGTGCCTGGGGGGCTTTAGCAATGGACACTGAAGCTTTCTTT. This translates into CAWGALAMDTEAFF.

For this clone: The same CDR3 arises from other DNA sequences in this sample as well. The chain is built from TRBV30 and TRBJ2-5; no clear D gene. CDR1 GTSNPN and CDR2 SVGIG come from the germline V gene (reference sequence). The V end was cut by 0 bases, the J end by 8 bases, with 16 bases between. The CDR3 runs 14 residues. DNA of the CDR3: TGTGCCTGGAGTGTAATCTGCAACCTTGGTACCCAGTACTTC. It translates to CAWSVICNLGTQYF. The full variable domain, with the rest looked up from reference TRBV30 and TRBJ2-5, is SQTIHQWPATLVQPVGSPLSLECTVEGTSNPNLYWYRQAAGRGLQLLFYSVGIGQISSEVPQNLSASRPQDRQFILSSKKLLLSDSGFYLCAWSVICNLGTQYFGPGTRLLVL.